This T cell receptor (beta chain) is drawn from a study of cytomegalovirus exposure and HLA in healthy donors. Study conclusions and caveats: Confirmation was obtained in vitro that a few CMV-associated chains are specific for CMV antigens.

V lost 4 bases to trimming and J lost 8 bases; unmatched junction nucleotides: 14. CDR1 LGHNA and CDR2 YNFKEQ come from the germline V gene. The CDR3 is made up of 16 amino acids. This clone was seen a single time. The antigen remains unidentified. Method: immunoSEQ multiplex PCR; TCRdb's copy keeps in-frame clones and lacks some. This table holds over 45,000 clones, around 90% found once. The source is a man aged 18 to 29 in good health and CMV-seronegative. Sequences were obtained from PBMCs. This chain connects TRBV4-2 to TRBJ2-1, with 7 nucleotides matching TRBD2. CDR3 sequence reads: CASSLGGWEGRDEQFF. In DNA, the CDR3 is TGTGCCAGCAGCCTAGGAGGCTGGGAGGGAAGGGATGAGCAGTTCTTC.